A selection of T cell receptor beta chains follows, all from one sample in a study of T cell repertoires in cytomegalovirus infection. TCRdb reanalysed the reads using MiXCR and keeps one entry per CDR3 protein. This sample carries about 180,000 distinct CDR3 sequences, about 17% of them seen once, and the ten largest clones take less than 25%. The sequencing input was CD8+ T cells from PBMCs. The source is a human donor in good health (CMV status not recorded). Some clones in this sample may be carry-over from other donors' samples. CDR3s include the opening cysteine and the closing phenylalanine or tryptophan. The D gene is left open where the match is weak. Rows may omit the clone size; those that give it use once, few, many or a size class.

J gene,V gene,CDR3 length,D gene,clone size,CDR3 protein,CDR3 DNA
TRBJ2-1,TRBV6-2/TRBV6-3,12,TRBD2,few,CASRRDYREQFF,TGTGCCAGCAGACGGGACTACCGGGAGCAGTTCTTC
TRBJ1-1,TRBV12-3/TRBV12-4,13,NA,few,CASSFQQNTEAFF,TGTGCCAGCAGTTTCCAACAGAACACTGAAGCTTTCTTT
TRBJ1-1,TRBV4-1,15,NA,NA,CASSQDRGGDTEAFF,TGCGCCAGCAGCCAAGACCGCGGGGGTGACACTGAAGCTTTCTTT
TRBJ1-6,TRBV6-5,13,NA,NA,CASSPRRSGPLHF,TGTGCCAGCAGCCCTAGACGGAGTGGGCCCCTCCACTTT
TRBJ1-1,TRBV5-1,12,NA,NA,CASIGEGTEAFF,TGCGCCAGCATCGGGGAGGGCACTGAAGCTTTCTTT
TRBJ2-7,TRBV6-1,13,TRBD2,NA,CASSDGTSWRQYF,TGTGCCAGCAGTGACGGGACTAGTTGGAGGCAGTACTTC
TRBJ2-3,TRBV7-2,17,NA,NA,CASSLELRGANTDTQYF,TGTGCCAGCAGCTTAGAACTGAGGGGGGCCAACACAGATACGCAGTATTTT
TRBJ2-7,TRBV11-1,15,TRBD2,NA,CASSPRLAASYEQYF,TGTGCCAGCAGCCCAAGACTAGCGGCCTCCTACGAGCAGTACTTC
TRBJ1-6,TRBV7-9,14,NA,NA,CASSPVKGDSPLHF,TGTGCCAGCAGCCCCGTTAAGGGGGATTCACCCCTCCACTTT
TRBJ1-1,TRBV12-3/TRBV12-4,15,NA,NA,CASSSELRPVHEAFF,TGTGCCAGCAGTTCCGAGCTGCGACCTGTCCATGAAGCTTTCTTT
TRBJ2-2,TRBV25-1,14,NA,few,CASTAGTFSGELFF,TGTGCCAGCACCGCTGGGACTTTCTCCGGGGAGCTGTTTTTT
TRBJ2-7,TRBV2,15,NA,NA,CARSDSGKTAYEQYF,TGTGCCAGAAGTGATAGTGGTAAAACGGCCTACGAGCAGTACTTC
TRBJ2-4,TRBV28,15,NA,few,CASALTGIAKNIQYF,TGTGCCAGCGCCCTAACAGGGATAGCCAAAAACATTCAGTACTTC
TRBJ1-3,TRBV4-3,15,NA,NA,CASSQDRDSGNTIYF,TGCGCCAGCAGCCAAGATCGCGACTCTGGAAACACCATATATTTT
TRBJ1-1,TRBV7-4,11,TRBD1,few,CASSQDRATFF,TGTGCCAGCAGCCAGGACAGGGCGACTTTCTTT
TRBJ2-1,TRBV7-6,18,NA,NA,CASSPPTGQVFSYNEQFF,TGTGCCAGCAGCCCCCCGACAGGACAAGTGTTCTCCTACAATGAGCAGTTCTTC
TRBJ2-1,TRBV7-4,15,NA,NA,CASSPDVGSYNEQFF,TGTGCCAGCAGCCCGGACGTTGGCTCCTACAATGAGCAGTTCTTC
TRBJ2-5,TRBV7-6,16,NA,NA,CASSRGQGYISETQYF,TGTGCCAGCAGCCGGGGACAAGGGTATATATCGGAGACCCAGTACTTC
TRBJ2-2,TRBV7-8,17,TRBD2,NA,CASSPIAGTPNTGELFF,TGTGCCAGCAGCCCAATAGCGGGGACCCCGAACACCGGGGAGCTGTTTTTT
TRBJ1-1,TRBV6-1,13,TRBD1,NA,CASSEHSGGEAFF,TGTGCCAGCAGTGAACACTCAGGGGGTGAAGCTTTCTTT
TRBJ2-3,TRBV28,15,NA,few,CASNLGDGRTDTQYF,TGTGCCAGCAACTTAGGGGACGGGCGCACAGATACGCAGTATTTT
TRBJ1-5,TRBV6-1,13,NA,few,CASRDPGEQPQHF,TGTGCCAGCAGGGACCCAGGTGAACAGCCCCAGCATTTT
TRBJ2-5,TRBV6-5,16,NA,NA,CASSYSKGNLKETQYF,TGTGCCAGCAGTTACTCGAAAGGGAATCTAAAAGAGACCCAGTACTTC
TRBJ2-7,TRBV3-1,16,TRBD2,NA,CASSPGLAGMNHEQYF,TGTGCCAGCAGCCCCGGACTAGCGGGGATGAACCACGAGCAGTACTTC
TRBJ1-5,TRBV5-6,15,NA,NA,CASSLGASGNQPQHF,TGTGCCAGCAGCTTGGGGGCGTCGGGCAATCAGCCCCAGCATTTT
TRBJ2-5,TRBV7-9,12,NA,many,CASSFFQETQYF,TGTGCCAGCAGCTTCTTCCAAGAGACCCAGTACTTC
TRBJ2-1,TRBV4-3,15,NA,NA,CASSQDLLAYNEQFF,TGCGCCAGCAGCCAAGATCTACTAGCCTACAATGAGCAGTTCTTC